A selection of T cell receptor beta chains follows, all from one sample in a study of T cells in localized non-small cell lung cancer. The assay was immunoSEQ multiplex PCR, and TCRdb's table has in-frame clones only and misses some. Of fewer than 25,000 clones listed, 85% to 95% are singletons. Sample: peripheral blood, taken before any cancer treatment. These receptors all come from a male donor aged 60 or over with stage I squamous cell lung carcinoma. CDR3s include the opening cysteine and the closing phenylalanine or tryptophan. Fields, in order: V gene, CDR3 length, clone size, D gene, CDR3 protein. The D gene is left open where the match is weak. Rows give clone size only sometimes, using once, few, many, or a class for an expanded clone.

v_gene: TRBV14
len: 16
abundance: -
d_gene: TRBD1
CDR3aa: CASSQADRAPDYEQYF

v_gene: TRBV5-4
len: 14
abundance: -
d_gene: -
CDR3aa: CASSPPDSYNEQFF

v_gene: TRBV2
len: 15
abundance: -
d_gene: -
CDR3aa: CASSESARANYGYTF

v_gene: TRBV7-2
len: 14
abundance: -
d_gene: -
CDR3aa: CASSLGPEVETQYF

v_gene: TRBV9
len: 14
abundance: -
d_gene: -
CDR3aa: CASSVEPLTDTQYF

v_gene: TRBV28
len: 14
abundance: -
d_gene: TRBD1
CDR3aa: CASFTGGAGNTIYF

v_gene: TRBV29-1
len: 14
abundance: -
d_gene: TRBD2
CDR3aa: CSVDSGRATNTQYF

v_gene: TRBV18
len: 15
abundance: -
d_gene: -
CDR3aa: CASSSGTRGTGELFF

v_gene: TRBV5-1
len: 14
abundance: -
d_gene: -
CDR3aa: CASSGRQGTDTQYF

v_gene: TRBV5-8
len: 14
abundance: -
d_gene: -
CDR3aa: CASSLAGSLTEAFF

v_gene: TRBV4-3
len: 19
abundance: once
d_gene: -
CDR3aa: CASSQDWGPLSHSGNTIYF

v_gene: TRBV18
len: 15
abundance: once
d_gene: TRBD2
CDR3aa: CASSPPGLGSYEQYF

v_gene: TRBV12-5
len: 15
abundance: -
d_gene: TRBD1
CDR3aa: CASGPGTGEGDTQYF

v_gene: TRBV27
len: 15
abundance: -
d_gene: TRBD1
CDR3aa: CASSPGGGRATEAFF

v_gene: TRBV5-1
len: 14
abundance: -
d_gene: -
CDR3aa: CASSLMGAGEKLFF

v_gene: TRBV7-9
len: 11
abundance: -
d_gene: -
CDR3aa: CASSTSAEQFF

v_gene: TRBV28
len: 13
abundance: -
d_gene: TRBD1
CDR3aa: CASRTGTGYGYTF

v_gene: TRBV30
len: 13
abundance: -
d_gene: -
CDR3aa: CAWSVAGSQPQHF

v_gene: TRBV7-9
len: 15
abundance: -
d_gene: TRBD2
CDR3aa: CASSLAGTSLYEQYF

v_gene: TRBV5-6
len: 13
abundance: -
d_gene: TRBD1
CDR3aa: CASSLTGGTEAFF

v_gene: TRBV7-2
len: 16
abundance: -
d_gene: -
CDR3aa: CASSLVDRRRGNTIYF

v_gene: TRBV5-8
len: 14
abundance: -
d_gene: -
CDR3aa: CASSLGPATYEQYF

v_gene: TRBV6-1
len: 21
abundance: -
d_gene: -
CDR3aa: CASSEAPQRAGGWSTQITQYF

v_gene: TRBV10-3
len: 13
abundance: -
d_gene: -
CDR3aa: CAISESGRDEQFF